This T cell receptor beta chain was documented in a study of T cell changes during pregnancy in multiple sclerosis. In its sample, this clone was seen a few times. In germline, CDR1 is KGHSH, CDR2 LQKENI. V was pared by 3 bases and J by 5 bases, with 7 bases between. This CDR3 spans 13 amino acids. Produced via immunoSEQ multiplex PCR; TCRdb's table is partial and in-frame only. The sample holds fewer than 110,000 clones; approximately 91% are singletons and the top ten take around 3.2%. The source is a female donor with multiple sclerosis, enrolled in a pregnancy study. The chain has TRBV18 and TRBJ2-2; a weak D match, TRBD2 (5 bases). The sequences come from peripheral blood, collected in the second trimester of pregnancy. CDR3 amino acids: CASSPRDTGELFF. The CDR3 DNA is TGTGCCAGCTCACCTCGGGATACCGGGGAGCTGTTTTTT.